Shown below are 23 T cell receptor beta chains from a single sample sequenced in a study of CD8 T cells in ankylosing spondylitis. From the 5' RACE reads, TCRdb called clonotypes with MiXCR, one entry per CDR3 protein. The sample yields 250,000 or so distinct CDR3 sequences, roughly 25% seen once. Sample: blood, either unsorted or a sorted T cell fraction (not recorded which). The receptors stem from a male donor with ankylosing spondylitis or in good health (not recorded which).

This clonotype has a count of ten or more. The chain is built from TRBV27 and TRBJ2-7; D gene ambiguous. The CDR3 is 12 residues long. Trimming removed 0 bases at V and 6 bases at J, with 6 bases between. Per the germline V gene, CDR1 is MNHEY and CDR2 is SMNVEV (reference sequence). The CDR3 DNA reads TGTGCCAGCAGTTTATCGGGGTTCGAGCAGTACTTC. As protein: CASSLSGFEQYF.

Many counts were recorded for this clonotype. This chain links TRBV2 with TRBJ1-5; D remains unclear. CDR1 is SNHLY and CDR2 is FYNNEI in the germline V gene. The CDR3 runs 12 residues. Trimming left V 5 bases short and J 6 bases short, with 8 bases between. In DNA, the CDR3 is TGTGCCAGCAGTCGGGGTTCTCAGCCCCAGCATTTT. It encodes CASSRGSQPQHF.

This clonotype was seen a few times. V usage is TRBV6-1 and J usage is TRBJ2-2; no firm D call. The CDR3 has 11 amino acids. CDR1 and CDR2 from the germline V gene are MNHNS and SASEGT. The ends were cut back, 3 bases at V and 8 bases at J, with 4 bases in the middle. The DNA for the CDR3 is TGTGCCAGCAGTGACTGGGGGGAGCTGTTTTTT. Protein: CASSDWGELFF.

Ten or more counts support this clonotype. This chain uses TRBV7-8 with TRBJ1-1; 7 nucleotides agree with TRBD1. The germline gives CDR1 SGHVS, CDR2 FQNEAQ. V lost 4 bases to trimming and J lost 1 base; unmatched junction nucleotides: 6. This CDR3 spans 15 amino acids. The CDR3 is CASSWEDRPNTEAFF. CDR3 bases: TGTGCCAGCAGCTGGGAGGACAGGCCGAACACTGAAGCTTTCTTT.

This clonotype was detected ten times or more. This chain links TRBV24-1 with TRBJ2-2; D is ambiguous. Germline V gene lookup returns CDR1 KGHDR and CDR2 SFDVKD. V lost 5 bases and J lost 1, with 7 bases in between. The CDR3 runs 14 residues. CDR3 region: CATSVARNTGELFF. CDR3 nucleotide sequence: TGTGCCACCAGTGTAGCCCGGAACACCGGGGAGCTGTTTTTT.

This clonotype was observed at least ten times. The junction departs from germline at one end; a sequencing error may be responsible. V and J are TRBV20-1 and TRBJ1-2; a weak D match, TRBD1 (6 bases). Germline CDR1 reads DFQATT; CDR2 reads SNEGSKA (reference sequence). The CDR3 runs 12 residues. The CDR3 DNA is TGCAGTGCCACCGGGACAACCTATGACTACACCTTC. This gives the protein CSATGTTYDYTF.

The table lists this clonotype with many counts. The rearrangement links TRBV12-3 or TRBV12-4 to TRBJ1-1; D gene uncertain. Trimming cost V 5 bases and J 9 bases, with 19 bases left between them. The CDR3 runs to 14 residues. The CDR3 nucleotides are TGTGCCAGCAGTCCGGTTCAGGCGGCGGGTCAAGCTTTCTTT. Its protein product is CASSPVQAAGQAFF.

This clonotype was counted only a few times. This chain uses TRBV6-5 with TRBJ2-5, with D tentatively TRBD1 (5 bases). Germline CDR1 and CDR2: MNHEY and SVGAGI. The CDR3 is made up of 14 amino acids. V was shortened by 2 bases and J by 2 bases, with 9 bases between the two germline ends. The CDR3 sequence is CASSYTGHQETQYF. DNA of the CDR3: TGTGCCAGCAGTTACACCGGACATCAAGAGACCCAGTACTTC.

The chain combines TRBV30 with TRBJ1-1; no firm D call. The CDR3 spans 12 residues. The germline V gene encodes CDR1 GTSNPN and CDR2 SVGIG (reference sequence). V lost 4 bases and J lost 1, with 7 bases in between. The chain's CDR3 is CAWMMKNTEAFF. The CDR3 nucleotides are TGTGCCTGGATGATGAAGAACACTGAAGCTTTCTTT.

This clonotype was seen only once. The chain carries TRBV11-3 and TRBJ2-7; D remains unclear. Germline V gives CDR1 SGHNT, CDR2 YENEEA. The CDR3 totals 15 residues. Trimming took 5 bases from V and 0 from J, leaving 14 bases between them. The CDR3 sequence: CASSPDGSLSYEQYF. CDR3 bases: TGTGCCAGCAGCCCGGACGGGTCCCTCTCCTACGAGCAGTACTTC.

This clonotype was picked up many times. This CDR3 reads CASTFDRVEQYF. CDR3 bases: TGTGCCAGCACTTTCGACAGGGTCGAGCAGTACTTC. The chain uses TRBV12-3 or TRBV12-4 and TRBJ2-7, with 7 positions matching TRBD1. This CDR3 is built from 12 residues. With 7 bases clipped from V and 6 bases from J, the junction kept 6 bases outside the gene matches.

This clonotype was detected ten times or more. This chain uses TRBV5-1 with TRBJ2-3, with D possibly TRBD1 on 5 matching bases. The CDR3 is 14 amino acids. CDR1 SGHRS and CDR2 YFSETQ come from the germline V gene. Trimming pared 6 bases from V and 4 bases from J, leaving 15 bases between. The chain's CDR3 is CASTSQVSPDTQYF. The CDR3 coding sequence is TGCGCCAGCACATCACAGGTCTCACCAGATACGCAGTATTTT.

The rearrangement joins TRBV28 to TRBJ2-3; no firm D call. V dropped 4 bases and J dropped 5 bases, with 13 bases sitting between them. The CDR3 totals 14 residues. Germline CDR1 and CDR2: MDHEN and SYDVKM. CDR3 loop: CASSSYNVEDTQYF. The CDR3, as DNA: TGTGCCAGCAGTTCATACAATGTTGAAGATACGCAGTATTTT.

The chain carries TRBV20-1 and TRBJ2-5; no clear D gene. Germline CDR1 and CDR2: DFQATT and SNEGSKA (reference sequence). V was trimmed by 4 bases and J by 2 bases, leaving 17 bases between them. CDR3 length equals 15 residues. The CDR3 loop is CSANYPINGQETQYF. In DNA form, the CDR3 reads TGCAGTGCTAATTACCCGATTAACGGACAAGAGACCCAGTACTTC.

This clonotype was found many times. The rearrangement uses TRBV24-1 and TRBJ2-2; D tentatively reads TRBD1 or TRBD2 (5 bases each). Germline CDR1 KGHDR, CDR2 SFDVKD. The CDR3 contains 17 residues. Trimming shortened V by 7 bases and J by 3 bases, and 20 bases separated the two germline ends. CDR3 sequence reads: CATSATTGLGDTGELFF. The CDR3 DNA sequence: TGTGCCACCAGCGCAACAACGGGGCTGGGAGACACCGGGGAGCTGTTTTTT.

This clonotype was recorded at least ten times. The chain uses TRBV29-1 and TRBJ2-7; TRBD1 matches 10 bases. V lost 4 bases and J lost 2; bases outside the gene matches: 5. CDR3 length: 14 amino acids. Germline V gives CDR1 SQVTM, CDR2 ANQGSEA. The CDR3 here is CSVAVGTGAYEQYF. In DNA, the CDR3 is TGCAGCGTTGCGGTCGGGACAGGGGCCTACGAGCAGTACTTC.

The CDR3 region has the DNA TGTGCCAGCAATAGGGGAATGGTCACTGAAGCTTTCTTT. Translated, it gives CASNRGMVTEAFF. The chain is built from TRBV6-1 and TRBJ1-1, with D tentatively TRBD1 (5 bases). V shed 7 bases and J shed 4 bases, with 13 bases lying between them. The CDR3 runs to 13 residues. Germline V gene sequence: CDR1 MNHNS, CDR2 SASEGT.

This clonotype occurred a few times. The CDR3 coding sequence is TGTGCCAGCAGTTATATTTCAGGCGAGGATACGCAGTATTTT. It specifies CASSYISGEDTQYF. The chain couples TRBV12-3 or TRBV12-4 to TRBJ2-3; D gene unclear. Trimming pared 4 bases from V and 6 bases from J, leaving 14 bases between. The CDR3 covers 14 residues.

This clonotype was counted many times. CDR3 in DNA: TGCAGCGTGGGACAGGGGGTCCAAGAGACCCAGTACTTC. The encoded protein is CSVGQGVQETQYF. V and J are TRBV29-1 and TRBJ2-5; 11 bases map to TRBD1. This CDR3 is 13 amino acids long. V gave up 6 bases and J gave up 1 base; unmatched junction bases: 1. Germline V gives CDR1 SQVTM, CDR2 ANQGSEA.

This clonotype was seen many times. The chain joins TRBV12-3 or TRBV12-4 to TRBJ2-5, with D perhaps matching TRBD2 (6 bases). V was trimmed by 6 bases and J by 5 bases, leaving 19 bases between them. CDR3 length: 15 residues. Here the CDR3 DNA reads TGTGCCAGCAGCAGACACGGGGGTGGTGAGGAGACCCAGTACTTC. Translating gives CASSRHGGGEETQYF.

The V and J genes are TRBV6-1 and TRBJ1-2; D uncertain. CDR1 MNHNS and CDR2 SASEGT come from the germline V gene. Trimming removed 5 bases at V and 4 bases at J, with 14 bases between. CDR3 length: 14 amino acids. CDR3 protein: CASSLGGYPYGYTF. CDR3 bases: TGTGCCAGCAGTCTCGGAGGTTACCCCTATGGCTACACCTTC.

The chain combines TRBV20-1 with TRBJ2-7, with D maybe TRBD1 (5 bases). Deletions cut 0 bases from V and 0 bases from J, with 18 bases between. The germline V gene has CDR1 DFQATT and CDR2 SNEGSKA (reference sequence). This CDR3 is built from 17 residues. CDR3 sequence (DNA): TGCAGTGCTAGAGATTCTGTGGGGCTGCCGGGCTCCTACGAGCAGTACTTC. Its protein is CSARDSVGLPGSYEQYF.

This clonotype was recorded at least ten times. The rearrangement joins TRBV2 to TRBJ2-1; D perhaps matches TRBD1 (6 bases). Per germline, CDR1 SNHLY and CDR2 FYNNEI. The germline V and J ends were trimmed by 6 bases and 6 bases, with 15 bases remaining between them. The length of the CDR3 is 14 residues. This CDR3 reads CASRRGPDSNEQFF. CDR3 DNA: TGTGCCAGCAGGAGGGGTCCGGACAGCAATGAGCAGTTCTTC. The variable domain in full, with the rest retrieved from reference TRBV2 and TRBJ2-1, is EPEVTQTPSHQVTQMGQEVILRCVPISNHLYFYWYRQILGQKVEFLVSFYNNEISEKSEIFDDQFSVERPDGSNFTLKIRSTKLEDSAMYFCASRRGPDSNEQFFGPGTRLTVL.